This T cell receptor (beta chain) appears in the sequencing data of a study of beta chain features in type 1 diabetes. Findings and caveats of the study: The cDNA sequencing approach could over-represent high-TCR-expressing cells. For Type 1 diabetes patients, all four CD4+ subsets carried TCRB CDR3s that were moderately but significantly shorter. In these data, an HLA type influence on TCRB rearrangement remained unresolved.

V shed 5 bases, J shed 5 bases, and the junction held 14 bases outside the gene matches. The V gene's germline CDR1 is SGHVS and CDR2 FNYEAQ. The CDR3 length is 16 residues. Of the isolated RNA, all was reverse transcribed, and so the sequenced material was expressed TCRB transcripts. For naive, central memory and regulatory T cell samples, reads averaged roughly 3.7 million. The data were produced by immunoSEQ multiplex PCR, yet TCRdb's version contains in-frame clones alone and is incomplete. The sample has roughly 340,000 clones, about 13% seen once. On this clone: The antigen is undetermined.

The source of this sequence is a woman in her late teens or twenties with type 1 diabetes. The chain couples TRBV7-6 to TRBJ2-5, with 7 bases aligning to TRBD1. The source material was naive CD4+ T cells from blood. The CDR3, as DNA: TGTGCCAGCAGCCTGACGACAGGGACCCATGGGGAGACCCAGTACTTC. Residues: CASSLTTGTHGETQYF.